This T cell receptor beta chain was documented in a study of blood T cell repertoires in COVID-19. Study overall: From T cells, B-cell-depleted T cells, or PBMCs came the material, which was cDNA or gDNA.

Between the trimmed V and J ends, which lost 3 bases and 3 bases, there was a span of 6 bases. In germline, CDR1 is SGHNT, CDR2 YENEEA. The CDR3 extends over 13 amino acids. Libraries were prepared by immunoSEQ multiplex PCR; TCRdb keeps only in-frame clonotypes and omits some of them. The sample shows over 200,000 clones, almost 90% of them seen only once. V is TRBV11-3 and J is TRBJ2-1; no clear D gene. The specimen sequenced was peripheral blood. The receptor was isolated from a woman in her fifties or sixties with acute or convalescent COVID-19. CDR3 DNA: TGTGCCAGCAGCTTCTCTAGCTACAATGAGCAGTTCTTC. Translation gives CASSFSSYNEQFF.